This passage covers 3 T cell receptor beta chains from one sample sequenced in a study of cytomegalovirus exposure and HLA in healthy donors. The table came from immunoSEQ multiplex PCR; TCRdb's copy has only in-frame clones and leaves some out. This table holds around 400,000 clones, more than 80% found once. The sample consisted of PBMCs. The source of these receptors is a woman younger than 35 in good health and CMV-seronegative.

The chain carries TRBV18 and TRBJ2-3; possibly TRBD2 for D (7 bases). The germline V gene encodes CDR1 KGHSH and CDR2 LQKENI. The V end lost 4 bases, the J end lost 2 bases, and 22 bases lay between the germline ends. This CDR3 is 18 amino acids long. The CDR3 here is CASSRQMGAGATTDTQYF. The CDR3, as DNA: TGTGCCAGCTCACGCCAGATGGGGGCGGGAGCGACCACAGATACGCAGTATTTT.

CDR3 in amino acids: CASSSGSSNQPQHF. In DNA form, the CDR3 reads TGCGCCAGCAGCAGCGGATCGAGCAATCAGCCCCAGCATTTT. The chain uses TRBV10-1 and TRBJ1-5, with D hard to call. Trimming left V 6 bases short and J 1 base short, with 10 bases between. Germline-derived CDR1 and CDR2 are WNHNN and SYGVQD (reference sequence). CDR3 size: 14 residues.

The rearrangement uses TRBV29-1 and TRBJ2-2, with no clear D. The CDR3 contains 13 residues. Trimming took off 8 bases at V and 2 bases at J, with 12 bases between the two ends. Germline CDR1 reads SQVTM; CDR2 reads ANQGSEA. CDR3 in amino acids: CSSLTANTGELFF. The CDR3 DNA is TGCAGCTCACTGACTGCCAACACCGGGGAGCTGTTTTTT.